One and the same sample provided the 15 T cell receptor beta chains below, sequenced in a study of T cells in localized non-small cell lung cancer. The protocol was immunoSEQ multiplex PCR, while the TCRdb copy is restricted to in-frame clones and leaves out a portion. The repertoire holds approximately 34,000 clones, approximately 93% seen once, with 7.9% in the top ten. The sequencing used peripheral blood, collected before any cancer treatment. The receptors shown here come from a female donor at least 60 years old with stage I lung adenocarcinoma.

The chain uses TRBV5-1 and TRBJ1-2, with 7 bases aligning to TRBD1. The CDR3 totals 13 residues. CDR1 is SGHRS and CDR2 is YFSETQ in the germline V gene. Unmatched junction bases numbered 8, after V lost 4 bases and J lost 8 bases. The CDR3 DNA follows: TGCGCCAGCAGCCAGGGACAGACGAAGGGCTACACCTTC. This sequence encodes CASSQGQTKGYTF.

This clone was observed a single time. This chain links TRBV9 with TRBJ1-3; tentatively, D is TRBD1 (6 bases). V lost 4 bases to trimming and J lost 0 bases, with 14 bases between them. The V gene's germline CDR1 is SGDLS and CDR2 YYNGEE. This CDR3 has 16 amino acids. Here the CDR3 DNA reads TGTGCCAGCAGCCCCCACGTGGACAGCTCTGGAAACACCATATATTTT. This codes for CASSPHVDSSGNTIYF.

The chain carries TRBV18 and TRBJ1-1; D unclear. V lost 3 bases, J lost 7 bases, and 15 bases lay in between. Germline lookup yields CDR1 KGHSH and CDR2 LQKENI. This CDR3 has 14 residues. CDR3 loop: CASSPGSWESEAFF. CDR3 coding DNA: TGTGCCAGCTCACCCGGTTCCTGGGAGAGTGAAGCTTTCTTT.

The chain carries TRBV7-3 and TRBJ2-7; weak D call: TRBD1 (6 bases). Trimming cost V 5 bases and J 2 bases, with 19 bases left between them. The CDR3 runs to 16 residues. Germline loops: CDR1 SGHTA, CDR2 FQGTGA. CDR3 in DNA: TGTGCCAGCAGCGCCAAGCCCGGGACACGAACCTACGAGCAGTACTTC. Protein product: CASSAKPGTRTYEQYF.

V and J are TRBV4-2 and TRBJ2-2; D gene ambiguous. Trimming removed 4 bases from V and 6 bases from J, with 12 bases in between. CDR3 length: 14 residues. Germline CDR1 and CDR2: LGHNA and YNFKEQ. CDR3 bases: TGTGCCAGCAGCCGTCTCATAACGTCCGGGGAGCTGTTTTTT. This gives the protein CASSRLITSGELFF.

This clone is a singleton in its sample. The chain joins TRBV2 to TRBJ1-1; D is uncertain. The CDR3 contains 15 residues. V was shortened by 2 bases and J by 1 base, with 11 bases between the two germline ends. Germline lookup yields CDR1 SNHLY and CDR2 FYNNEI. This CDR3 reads CASSELRSRNTEAFF. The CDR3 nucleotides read TGTGCCAGCAGTGAATTAAGGAGCAGGAACACTGAAGCTTTCTTT.

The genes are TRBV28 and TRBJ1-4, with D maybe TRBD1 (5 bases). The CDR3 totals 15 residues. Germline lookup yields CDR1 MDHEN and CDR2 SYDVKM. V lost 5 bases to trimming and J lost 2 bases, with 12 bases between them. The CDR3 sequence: CASSTQGLTNEKLFF. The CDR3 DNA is TGTGCCAGCAGTACTCAGGGCTTGACTAATGAAAAACTGTTTTTT.

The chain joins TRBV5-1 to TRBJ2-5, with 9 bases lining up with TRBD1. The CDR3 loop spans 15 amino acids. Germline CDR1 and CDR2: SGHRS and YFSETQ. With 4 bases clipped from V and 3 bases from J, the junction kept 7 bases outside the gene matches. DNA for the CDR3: TGCGCCAGCAGCATACAGGGGGCAAGTGAAGAGACCCAGTACTTC. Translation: CASSIQGASEETQYF.

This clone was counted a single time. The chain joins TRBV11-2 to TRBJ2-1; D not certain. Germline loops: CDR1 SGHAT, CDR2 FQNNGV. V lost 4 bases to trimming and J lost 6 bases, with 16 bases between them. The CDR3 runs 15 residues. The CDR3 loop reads CASSYASGLRNEQFF. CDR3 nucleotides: TGTGCCAGCAGCTACGCTTCGGGCCTACGCAATGAGCAGTTCTTC.

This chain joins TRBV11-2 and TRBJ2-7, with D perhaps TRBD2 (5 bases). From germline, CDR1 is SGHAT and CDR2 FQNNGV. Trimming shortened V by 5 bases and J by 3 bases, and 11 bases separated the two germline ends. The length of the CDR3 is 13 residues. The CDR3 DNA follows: TGTGCCAGCAGCCGCCCTACTAGCTACGAGCAGTACTTC. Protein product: CASSRPTSYEQYF. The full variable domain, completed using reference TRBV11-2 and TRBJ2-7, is EAGVAQSPRYKIIEKRQSVAFWCNPISGHATLYWYQQILGQGPKLLIQFQNNGVVDDSQLPKDRFSAERLKGVDSTLKIQPAKLEDSAVYLCASSRPTSYEQYFGPGTRLTVT.

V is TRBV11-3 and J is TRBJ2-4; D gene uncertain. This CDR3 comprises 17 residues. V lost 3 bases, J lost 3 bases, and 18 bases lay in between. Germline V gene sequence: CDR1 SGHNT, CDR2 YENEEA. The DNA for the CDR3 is TGTGCCAGCAGCTTGGTAGTCGGGTCTGGAATCAAAAACATTCAGTACTTC. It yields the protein CASSLVVGSGIKNIQYF.

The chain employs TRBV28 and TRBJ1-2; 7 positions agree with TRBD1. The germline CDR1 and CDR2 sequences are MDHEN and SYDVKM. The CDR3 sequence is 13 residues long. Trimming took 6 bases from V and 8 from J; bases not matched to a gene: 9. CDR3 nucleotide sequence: TGTGCCAGCAGACCGGATACAGGGGAGGGCTACACCTTC. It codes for CASRPDTGEGYTF.

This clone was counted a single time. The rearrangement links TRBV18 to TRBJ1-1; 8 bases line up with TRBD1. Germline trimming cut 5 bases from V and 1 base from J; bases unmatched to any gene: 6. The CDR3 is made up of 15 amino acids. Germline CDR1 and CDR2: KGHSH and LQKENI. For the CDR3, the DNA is TGTGCCAGCTCAATCGGACAGGGTCGGAACACTGAAGCTTTCTTT. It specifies CASSIGQGRNTEAFF.

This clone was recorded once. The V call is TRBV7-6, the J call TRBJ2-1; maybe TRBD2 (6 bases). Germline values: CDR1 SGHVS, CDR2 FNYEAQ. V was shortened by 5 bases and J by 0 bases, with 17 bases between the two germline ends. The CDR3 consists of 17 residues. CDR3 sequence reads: CASSRRSSESSYNEQFF. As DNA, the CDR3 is TGTGCCAGCAGCCGCCGATCTAGCGAGAGCTCCTACAATGAGCAGTTCTTC. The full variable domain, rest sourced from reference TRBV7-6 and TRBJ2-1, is GAGVSQSPRYKVTKRGQDVALRCDPISGHVSLYWYRQALGQGPEFLTYFNYEAQQDKSGLPNDRFSAERPEGSISTLTIQRTEQRDSAMYRCASSRRSSESSYNEQFFGPGTRLTVL.

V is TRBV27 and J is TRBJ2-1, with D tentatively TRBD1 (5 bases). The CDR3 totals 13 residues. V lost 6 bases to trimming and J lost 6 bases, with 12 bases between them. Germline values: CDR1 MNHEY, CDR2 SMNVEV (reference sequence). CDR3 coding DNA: TGTGCCAGCAGCACCACAGGTTTCAATGAGCAGTTCTTC. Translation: CASSTTGFNEQFF.